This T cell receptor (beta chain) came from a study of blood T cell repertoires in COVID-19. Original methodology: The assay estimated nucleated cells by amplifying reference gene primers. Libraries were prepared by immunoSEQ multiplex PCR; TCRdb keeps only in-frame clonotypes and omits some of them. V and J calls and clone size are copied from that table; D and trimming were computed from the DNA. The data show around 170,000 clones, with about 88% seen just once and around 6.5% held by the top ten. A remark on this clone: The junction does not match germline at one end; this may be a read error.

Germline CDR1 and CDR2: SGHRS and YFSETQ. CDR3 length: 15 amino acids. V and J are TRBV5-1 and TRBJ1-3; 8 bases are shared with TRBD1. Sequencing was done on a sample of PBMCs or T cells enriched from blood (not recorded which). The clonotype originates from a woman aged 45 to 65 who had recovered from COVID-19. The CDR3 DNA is TGCGCCAGCAGGTTGGACAGGGCATCTGGAAACACCATATATTTT. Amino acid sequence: CASRLDRASGNTIYF.